This T cell receptor (beta chain) was recovered during a study of beta chain features in type 1 diabetes. Notes on the study in general: Significant though moderate, a shortening of TCRB CDR3s appeared in all four CD4+ subsets of Type 1 diabetes patients.

This clone was seen a few times. Its antigen is unknown. Germline V lookup: CDR1 SGHDT, CDR2 YYEEEE. Trimming stripped 0 bases from V and 7 bases from J, with 10 bases between. The CDR3 runs to 13 residues. CD45RO/CCR7/CD25/CD127/CD95/CD27 staining was used to isolate CD4+ naive, central memory, regulatory and stem cell-like memory cells by sorting. Of the isolated RNA, all was reverse transcribed, and so the sequenced material was expressed TCRB transcripts. The repertoire was sequenced with immunoSEQ multiplex PCR; TCRdb's copy has only in-frame clones and lacks some. The repertoire includes approximately 380,000 clones, around 16% of them detected once, and about 0.018% sits in the top ten.

V gene TRBV5-6 combines with J gene TRBJ2-5; D uncertain. The sequenced sample was naive CD4+ T cells from blood. This sequence originates from a woman aged 18-29 years in good health. The CDR3 protein is CASSLGHSGTQYF. The CDR3 DNA is TGTGCCAGCAGCTTGGGCCACTCGGGGACCCAGTACTTC.